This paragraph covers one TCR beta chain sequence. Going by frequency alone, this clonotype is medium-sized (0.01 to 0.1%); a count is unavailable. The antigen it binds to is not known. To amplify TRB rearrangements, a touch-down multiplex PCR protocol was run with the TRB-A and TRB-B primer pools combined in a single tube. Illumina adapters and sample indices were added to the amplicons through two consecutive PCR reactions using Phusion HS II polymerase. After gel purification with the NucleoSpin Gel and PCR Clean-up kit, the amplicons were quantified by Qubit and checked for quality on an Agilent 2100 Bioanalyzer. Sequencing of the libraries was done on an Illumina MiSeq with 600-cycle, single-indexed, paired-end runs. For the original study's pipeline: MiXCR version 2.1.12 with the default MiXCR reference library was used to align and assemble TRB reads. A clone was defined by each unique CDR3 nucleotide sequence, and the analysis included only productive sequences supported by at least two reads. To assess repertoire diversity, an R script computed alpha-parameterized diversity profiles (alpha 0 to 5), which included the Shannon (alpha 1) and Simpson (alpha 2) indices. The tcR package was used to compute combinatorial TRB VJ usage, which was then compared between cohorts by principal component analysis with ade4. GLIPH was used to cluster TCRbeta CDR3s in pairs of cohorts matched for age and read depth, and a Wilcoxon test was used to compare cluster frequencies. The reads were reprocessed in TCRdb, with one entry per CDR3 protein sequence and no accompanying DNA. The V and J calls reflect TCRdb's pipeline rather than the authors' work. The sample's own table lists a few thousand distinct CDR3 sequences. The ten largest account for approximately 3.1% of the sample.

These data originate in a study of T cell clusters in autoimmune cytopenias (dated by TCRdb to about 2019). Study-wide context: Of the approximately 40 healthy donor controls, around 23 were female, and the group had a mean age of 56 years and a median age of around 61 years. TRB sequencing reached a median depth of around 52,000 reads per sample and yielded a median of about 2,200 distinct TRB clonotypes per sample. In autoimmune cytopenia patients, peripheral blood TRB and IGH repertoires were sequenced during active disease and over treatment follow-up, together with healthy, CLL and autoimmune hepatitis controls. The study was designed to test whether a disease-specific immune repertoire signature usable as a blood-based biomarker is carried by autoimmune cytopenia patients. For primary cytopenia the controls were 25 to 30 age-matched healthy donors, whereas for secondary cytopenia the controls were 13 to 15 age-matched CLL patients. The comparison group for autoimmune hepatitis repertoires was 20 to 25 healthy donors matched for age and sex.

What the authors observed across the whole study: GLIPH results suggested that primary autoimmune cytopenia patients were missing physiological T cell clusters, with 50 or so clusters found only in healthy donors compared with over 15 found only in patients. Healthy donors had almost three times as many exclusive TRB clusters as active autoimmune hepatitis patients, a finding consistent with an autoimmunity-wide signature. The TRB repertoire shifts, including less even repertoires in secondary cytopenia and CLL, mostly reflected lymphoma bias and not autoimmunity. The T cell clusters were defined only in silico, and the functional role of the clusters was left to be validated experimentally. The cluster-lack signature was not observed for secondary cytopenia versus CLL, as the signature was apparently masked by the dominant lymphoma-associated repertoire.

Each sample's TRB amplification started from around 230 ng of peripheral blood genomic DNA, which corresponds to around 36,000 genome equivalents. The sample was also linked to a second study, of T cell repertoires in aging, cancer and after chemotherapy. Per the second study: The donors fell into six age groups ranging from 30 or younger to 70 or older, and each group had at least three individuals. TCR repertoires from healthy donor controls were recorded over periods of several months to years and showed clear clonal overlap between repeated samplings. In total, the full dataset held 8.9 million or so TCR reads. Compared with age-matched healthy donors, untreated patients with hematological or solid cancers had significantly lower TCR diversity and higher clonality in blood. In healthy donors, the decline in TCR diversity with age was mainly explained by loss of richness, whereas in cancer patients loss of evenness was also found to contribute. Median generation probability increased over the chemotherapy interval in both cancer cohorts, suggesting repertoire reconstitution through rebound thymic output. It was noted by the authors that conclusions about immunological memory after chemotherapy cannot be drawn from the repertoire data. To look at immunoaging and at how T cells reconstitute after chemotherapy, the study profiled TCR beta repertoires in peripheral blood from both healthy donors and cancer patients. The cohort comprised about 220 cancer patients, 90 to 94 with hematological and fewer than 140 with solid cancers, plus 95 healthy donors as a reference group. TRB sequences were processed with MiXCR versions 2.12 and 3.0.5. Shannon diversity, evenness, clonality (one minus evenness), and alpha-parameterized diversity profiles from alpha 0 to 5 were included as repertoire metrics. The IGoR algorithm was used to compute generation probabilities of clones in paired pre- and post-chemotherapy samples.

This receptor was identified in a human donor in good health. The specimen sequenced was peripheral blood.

The CDR3 has the sequence CASSTGQGANYGYTF. The sequence links TRBV18 to TRBJ1-2; TCRdb's D gene call, TRBD1, goes unchecked for lack of DNA. CDR1 and CDR2, looked up from the germline V gene, are KGHSH and LQKENI. From the cysteine up to the phenylalanine, the CDR3 has a length of 15 residues. No DNA is given.